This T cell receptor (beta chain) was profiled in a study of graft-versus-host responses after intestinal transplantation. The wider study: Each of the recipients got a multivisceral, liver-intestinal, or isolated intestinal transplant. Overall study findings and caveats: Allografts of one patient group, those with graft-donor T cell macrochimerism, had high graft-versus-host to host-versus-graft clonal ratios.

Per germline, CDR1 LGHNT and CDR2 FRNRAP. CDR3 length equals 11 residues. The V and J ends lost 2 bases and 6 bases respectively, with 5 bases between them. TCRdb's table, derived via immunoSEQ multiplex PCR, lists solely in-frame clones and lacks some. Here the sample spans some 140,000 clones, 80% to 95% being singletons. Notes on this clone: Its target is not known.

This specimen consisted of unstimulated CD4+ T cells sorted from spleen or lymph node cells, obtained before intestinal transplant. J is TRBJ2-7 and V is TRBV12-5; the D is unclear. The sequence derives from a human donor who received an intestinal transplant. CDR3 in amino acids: CASGLPREQYF. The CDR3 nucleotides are TGTGCTAGTGGTTTGCCTCGCGAGCAGTACTTC.